Following are 7 T cell receptor beta chains from one sample sequenced in a study of T cells in women clearing cervical HPV infection (dated by TCRdb to 2016 to 2019). Libraries were made using the immunoSEQ multiplex PCR assay. TCRdb mirrors the immuneACCESS table, restricted to in-frame sequences. Some clones are absent from its copies; in checked studies, under half trace to an unresolved V gene, and the reason for the others is unknown. The table for this sample lists approximately 23,000 clones. The ten largest account for about 12% of the sample. Sequencing was performed on blood buffy coat. Receptors were obtained from a woman aged 18 to 75 with a cervical HPV16 infection that either progressed to CIN3+ or cleared (not recorded which).

A word on this clone: The read stops 3 residues short of the end of the CDR3; the missing end is completed from the germline J gene. This chain joins TRBV7-2 and TRBJ2-2, with unresolved D. There are 14 residues in the CDR3. Germline assignment: CDR1 SGHTA and CDR2 FQGNSA. V was shortened by 2 bases and J by 3 bases, with 7 bases between the two germline ends. Here the CDR3 reads CASSLPIDTGELFF. The DNA read from the CDR3 is TGTGCCAGCAGCTTACCTATAGACACCGGGGAG.

Remarks on this clone: The read comes to an end 3 residues before the CDR3 does, leaving the germline J gene to fill in the end. The chain uses TRBV11-2 and TRBJ2-3; D remains unclear. V was clipped by 0 bases and J by 3 bases, with 10 bases between them. Per germline, CDR1 SGHAT and CDR2 FQNNGV. The CDR3 loop spans 15 amino acids. CDR3 in amino acids: CASSLDPSGTDTQYF. Incomplete CDR3 DNA: TGTGCCAGCAGCTTAGATCCGTCCGGGACAGATACG. Drawing the rest from reference TRBV11-2 and TRBJ2-3, the complete variable domain is EAGVAQSPRYKIIEKRQSVAFWCNPISGHATLYWYQQILGQGPKLLIQFQNNGVVDDSQLPKDRFSAERLKGVDSTLKIQPAKLEDSAVYLCASSLDPSGTDTQYFGPGTRLTVL.

To note about this clone: The read halts 3 residues ahead of the CDR3 end, with the missing end drawn from the germline J gene. J is TRBJ2-3 and V is TRBV20-1; TRBD2 agrees at 11 bases. The CDR3 totals 15 residues. Germline CDR1 reads DFQATT; CDR2 reads SNEGSKA (reference sequence). The J segment lost 5 bases and the V segment lost 5 bases, leaving 9 bases of the junction unmatched. The sequenced part of the CDR3 DNA is TGCAGTGCTGTGATTAGCGGGAGGGCCCAAGATACG. Protein product: CSAVISGRAQDT. The whole CDR3 sequence is CSAVISGRAQDTQYF.

On this clone itself: Read data end 3 residues before the CDR3 end; the end is taken from the germline J gene. The rearrangement uses TRBV6-1 and TRBJ2-3, with TRBD2 identical over 13 bases. CDR1 and CDR2 from the germline V gene are MNHNS and SASEGT. The V segment lost 1 base and the J segment 1 base; nucleotides outside the gene matches: 8. The CDR3 totals 19 residues. This chain's CDR3 is CASSEGFWTSGRRTDTQYF. The CDR3 bases that were read are TGTGCCAGCAGTGAAGGTTTTTGGACTAGCGGGAGACGCACAGATACG.

As for this clone: The read falls 3 residues short of the CDR3 end, and the missing part is taken from the germline J gene. This sequence joins TRBV15 and TRBJ2-5, with 9 nucleotides matching TRBD1. The V and J ends lost 5 bases and 2 bases, in that order; junction bases with no gene match: 3. CDR3 length: 14 amino acids. CDR1 is LNHNV and CDR2 is YYDKDF in the germline V gene (reference sequence). Here the CDR3 reads CATSRDRVQETQYF. CDR3 DNA, as far as it was read: TGTGCCACCAGCCGGGACAGGGTACAAGAGACC.

Notes on this clone: The CDR3 goes on 3 residues after the read ends, and that part is filled in from the germline J gene. The chain links TRBV30 to TRBJ1-5, with D possibly matching TRBD1 (5 bases). CDR3 length: 14 amino acids. Germline V lookup: CDR1 GTSNPN, CDR2 SVGIG (reference sequence). Trimming took 0 bases from V and 5 from J, leaving 11 bases between them. Here the CDR3 reads CAWSVKGRDQPQHF. Partial CDR3 DNA: TGTGCCTGGAGTGTGAAGGGGAGAGATCAGCCC.

Comment on this clone: The read finishes 3 residues shy of the CDR3 end, and the germline J gene is used to complete it. V usage is TRBV20-1 and J usage is TRBJ2-3, with D perhaps TRBD2 (6 bases). This CDR3 is built from 13 residues. Germline CDR1 reads DFQATT; CDR2 reads SNEGSKA (reference sequence). CDR3 DNA (partial): TGCAGTGCTGCGGCGGGATACCAAGAGACG. Its translation is CSAAAGYQET. The complete CDR3 reads CSAAAGYQETQYF.